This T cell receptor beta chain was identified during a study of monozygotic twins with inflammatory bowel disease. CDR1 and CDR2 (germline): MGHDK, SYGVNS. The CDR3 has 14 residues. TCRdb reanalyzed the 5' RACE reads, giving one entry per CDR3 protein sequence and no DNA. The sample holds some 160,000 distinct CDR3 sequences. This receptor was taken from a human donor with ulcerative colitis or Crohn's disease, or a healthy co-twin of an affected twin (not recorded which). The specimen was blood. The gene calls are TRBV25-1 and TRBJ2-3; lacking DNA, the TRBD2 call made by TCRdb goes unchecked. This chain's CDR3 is CASSASGGGHTQYF.